Listed here are 27 T cell receptor beta chains from one sample, sequenced in a study of blood T cell repertoires in COVID-19 (dated by TCRdb to 2018 to 2020). The library was produced with the immunoSEQ multiplex PCR assay. TCRdb's version of the immuneACCESS table is confined to in-frame rearrangements and falls short of the full clone set. An unresolved V gene accounts for under half of the shortfall where checked; the remainder is of unknown origin. The sample table records 140,000 to 150,000 clones; 75% to 90% of these occur just once. The ten top clones hold roughly 4.5% of the sample. The specimen sequenced was peripheral blood. The receptors were gathered from a human donor in a cohort sampled during active COVID-19.

The V call is TRBV2, the J call TRBJ1-1; tentatively, D is TRBD1 (5 bases). V was pared by 3 bases and J by 4 bases, with 12 bases between. The length of the CDR3 is 14 residues. Germline V gives CDR1 SNHLY, CDR2 FYNNEI. The CDR3 DNA follows: TGTGCCAGCAGTGAGGAGGGGCGGTCCACTGAAGCTTTCTTT. The encoded protein is CASSEEGRSTEAFF.

The chain combines TRBV3-1 (or the pseudogene TRBV3-2) with TRBJ1-4; D call uncertain. In germline, CDR1 is LGHDT, CDR2 YNNKEL (reference sequence). Trimming left V 1 base short and J 7 bases short, with 13 bases between. The CDR3 totals 15 residues. CDR3 in amino acids: CASSQVTRRGEKLFF. The CDR3 nucleotides are TGTGCCAGCAGCCAAGTAACCAGACGGGGTGAAAAACTGTTTTTT.

As DNA, the CDR3 is TGTGCCAGCAGTGCAAGCCAGGCACATAGCAATCAGCCCCAGCATTTT. This codes for CASSASQAHSNQPQHF. This sequence joins TRBV27 and TRBJ1-5; D is uncertain. Germline lookup yields CDR1 MNHEY and CDR2 SMNVEV (reference sequence). The CDR3 loop spans 16 amino acids. The V end lost 5 bases, the J end lost 0 bases, and 14 bases lay between the germline ends.

CDR3 in DNA: TGCGCCAGCAGCTTGGGGGGACAGGGGGCCACTGAAGCTTTCTTT. Amino acids: CASSLGGQGATEAFF. The V gene is TRBV5-1, the J gene TRBJ1-1; 12 positions match TRBD1. CDR1 is SGHRS and CDR2 is YFSETQ in the germline V gene. This CDR3 is built from 15 residues. V was clipped by 0 bases and J by 4 bases; unmatched bases: 1.

This clone was picked up one time. The chain combines TRBV4-2 with TRBJ2-3, with 9 bases lining up with TRBD2. V lost 1 base, J lost 0 bases, and 11 bases stayed unmatched. This CDR3 contains 19 residues. The germline gives CDR1 LGHNA, CDR2 YNFKEQ. The CDR3 DNA sequence: TGTGCCAGCAGCCAAGCCCGGGGCGGGGGGGCCCTTAGCACAGATACGCAGTATTTT. Protein sequence: CASSQARGGGALSTDTQYF.

This chain links TRBV6-5 with TRBJ2-7, with D perhaps TRBD2 (5 bases). The CDR3 is 12 amino acids. V was clipped by 7 bases and J by 0 bases, with 7 bases between them. Germline-derived CDR1 and CDR2 are MNHEY and SVGAGI. Here the CDR3 reads CASTRDSYEQYF. CDR3 DNA: TGTGCCAGCACCCGGGACTCCTACGAGCAGTACTTC.

There are a few counts of this clone. This rearrangement joins TRBV27 to TRBJ1-1; D perhaps matches TRBD1 (6 bases). V was clipped by 3 bases and J by 4 bases, with 12 bases between them. CDR3 length: 14 amino acids. Germline V gene data show CDR1 as MNHEY and CDR2 as SMNVEV (reference sequence). CDR3 protein: CASSFGRGGTEAFF. The CDR3 coding sequence is TGTGCCAGCAGTTTTGGCAGGGGCGGCACTGAAGCTTTCTTT.

This clone turned up a few times. The chain links TRBV18 to TRBJ2-7; D might be TRBD1 (6 bases). The CDR3 length is 13 residues. V was shortened by 3 bases and J by 6 bases, with 12 bases between the two germline ends. The germline V gene encodes CDR1 KGHSH and CDR2 LQKENI. In DNA form, the CDR3 reads TGTGCCAGCTCACCTGAGGGGGTGGGCGAGCAGTACTTC. It translates to CASSPEGVGEQYF.

The chain uses TRBV20-1 and TRBJ2-1, with a tentative D call TRBD2 (6 bases). Germline values: CDR1 DFQATT, CDR2 SNEGSKA (reference sequence). This CDR3 has 14 amino acids. V gave up 3 bases and J gave up 8 bases, with 17 bases separating them. The CDR3: CSASPLAGIHEQFF. In DNA, the CDR3 is TGCAGTGCTAGTCCCCTGGCGGGAATCCATGAGCAGTTCTTC.

The chain combines TRBV5-6 with TRBJ2-3; 8 bases align to TRBD2. Germline loops: CDR1 SGHDT, CDR2 YYEEEE. V trimming: 1 base; J trimming: 3 bases; junction bases outside the gene matches: 7. The CDR3 totals 16 residues. The DNA of the CDR3 is TGTGCCAGCAGCTTGTACCGGGAGCGGGGGACAGATACGCAGTATTTT. This encodes CASSLYRERGTDTQYF. Filled out from reference TRBV5-6 and TRBJ2-3, the complete variable domain reads DAGVTQSPTHLIKTRGQQVTLRCSPKSGHDTVSWYQQALGQGPQFIFQYYEEEERQRGNFPDRFSGHQFPNYSSELNVNALLLGDSALYLCASSLYRERGTDTQYFGPGTRLTVL.

The CDR3 sequence is CASSATGRADGYTF. The CDR3 DNA sequence: TGTGCCAGCAGCGCGACAGGCAGGGCGGATGGCTACACCTTC. V is TRBV7-3 and J is TRBJ1-2; possibly TRBD1 for D (6 bases). The CDR3 sequence is 14 residues long. Trimming pared 5 bases from V and 6 bases from J, leaving 16 bases between. The germline gives CDR1 SGHTA, CDR2 FQGTGA. The variable domain in full, completed from reference TRBV7-3 and TRBJ1-2, reads GAGVSQTPSNKVTEKGKYVELRCDPISGHTALYWYRQSLGQGPEFLIYFQGTGAADDSGLPNDRFFAVRPEGSVSTLKIQRTERGDSAVYLCASSATGRADGYTFGSGTRLTVV.

The chain links TRBV4-1 to TRBJ2-1, with 8 bases matching TRBD1. Trimming took 4 bases from V and 4 from J; bases not matched to a gene: 3. This CDR3 is 14 amino acids long. CDR1 is MGHRA, CDR2 YSYEKL, per germline. In DNA form, the CDR3 reads TGCGCCAGCAGCCTGGACAGGGATTACAATGAGCAGTTCTTC. Translating it yields CASSLDRDYNEQFF.

The rearrangement links TRBV7-8 to TRBJ1-3; TRBD1 might be the D (5 bases). Germline assignment: CDR1 SGHVS and CDR2 FQNEAQ. The ends were cut back, 0 bases at V and 6 bases at J, with 21 bases in the middle. The CDR3 runs to 18 residues. The DNA of the CDR3 is TGTGCCAGCAGCTTAGCCGGGGGGGACCCCGGACTCGCAAACACCATATATTTT. It encodes CASSLAGGDPGLANTIYF.

This rearrangement joins TRBV5-1 to TRBJ2-1; 9 bases fit TRBD1. CDR1 and CDR2 (germline): SGHRS, YFSETQ. The CDR3 is 16 residues long. The V segment lost 5 bases and the J segment 5 bases; nucleotides outside the gene matches: 11. CDR3 sequence reads: CASRNTGGAINNEQFF. CDR3 sequence (DNA): TGCGCCAGCAGAAACACAGGGGGCGCCATCAACAATGAGCAGTTCTTC.

The rearrangement links TRBV7-2 to TRBJ1-4; no definite D call. The V end was cut by 1 base, the J end by 0 bases, with 6 bases between. Germline V lookup: CDR1 SGHTA, CDR2 FQGNSA. The CDR3 loop spans 15 amino acids. The CDR3 DNA reads TGTGCCAGCAGCTTAGTTCCTTCAACTAATGAAAAACTGTTTTTT. Its protein is CASSLVPSTNEKLFF. The full variable domain, rest sourced from reference TRBV7-2 and TRBJ1-4, is GAGVSQSPSNKVTEKGKDVELRCDPISGHTALYWYRQSLGQGLEFLIYFQGNSAPDKSGLPSDRFSAERTGGSVSTLTIQRTQQEDSAVYLCASSLVPSTNEKLFFGSGTQLSVL.

As concerns this clone: The same CDR3 also results from other DNA sequences found in this sample. The chain recombines TRBV9 with TRBJ1-1, with D perhaps matching TRBD1 (5 bases). This CDR3 is built from 14 residues. In germline, CDR1 is SGDLS, CDR2 YYNGEE. Trimming took 0 bases from V and 1 from J, leaving 7 bases between them. CDR3: CASSVGQGNTEAFF. The CDR3 DNA reads as TGTGCCAGCAGCGTAGGGCAGGGGAACACTGAAGCTTTCTTT.

In its sample, this clone was seen a few times. The chain combines TRBV5-1 with TRBJ1-6; TRBD1 matches 8 bases. CDR1 SGHRS and CDR2 YFSETQ come from the germline V gene. The V segment lost 2 bases and the J segment 7 bases; nucleotides outside the gene matches: 5. The CDR3 covers 15 residues. The DNA for the CDR3 is TGCGCCAGCAGCTTAGGACAGGGAGGGAATTCACCCCTCCACTTT. This encodes CASSLGQGGNSPLHF. Full variable domain (outside the CDR3, taken from reference TRBV5-1 and TRBJ1-6): KAGVTQTPRYLIKTRGQQVTLSCSPISGHRSVSWYQQTPGQGLQFLFEYFSETQRNKGNFPGRFSGRQFSNSRSEMNVSTLELGDSALYLCASSLGQGGNSPLHFGNGTRLTVT.

The gene calls are TRBV5-4 and TRBJ2-2; 8 bases match TRBD2. Germline CDR1 and CDR2: SGHNT and YYREEE (reference sequence). With 6 bases clipped from V and 6 bases from J, the junction kept 10 bases outside the gene matches. This CDR3 spans 15 amino acids. As DNA, the CDR3 is TGTGCCAGCACCGTGGGTAGCGGGGACCCCGGGGAGCTGTTTTTT. Amino acids: CASTVGSGDPGELFF.

The chain combines TRBV6-5 with TRBJ1-1; D is ambiguous. Germline V gives CDR1 MNHEY, CDR2 SVGAGI. Trimming pared 2 bases from V and 2 bases from J, leaving 15 bases between. The CDR3 covers 16 residues. The CDR3 nucleotides read TGTGCCAGCAGTTACGGCCTGGTGACGGGAAACACTGAAGCTTTCTTT. This encodes CASSYGLVTGNTEAFF.

The CDR3 coding sequence is TGCGCCAGCAGCTTGGAGGCAGGGGGTAGTGAAGCTTTCTTT. Translated, it gives CASSLEAGGSEAFF. The J gene is TRBJ1-1, the V gene TRBV5-1; TRBD1 matches at 7 bases. V was clipped by 0 bases and J by 7 bases; unmatched bases: 6. The CDR3 is made up of 14 amino acids. Germline assignment: CDR1 SGHRS and CDR2 YFSETQ. The full variable domain, completed using reference TRBV5-1 and TRBJ1-1, is KAGVTQTPRYLIKTRGQQVTLSCSPISGHRSVSWYQQTPGQGLQFLFEYFSETQRNKGNFPGRFSGRQFSNSRSEMNVSTLELGDSALYLCASSLEAGGSEAFFGQGTRLTVV.

This chain connects TRBV18 to TRBJ2-5; 7 nucleotides match TRBD1. The germline gives CDR1 KGHSH, CDR2 LQKENI. The CDR3 is 14 residues long. Unmatched junction bases numbered 5, after V lost 5 bases and J lost 2 bases. Here the CDR3 reads CASSTGTEQETQYF. CDR3 sequence (DNA): TGTGCCAGCTCAACGGGGACAGAACAAGAGACCCAGTACTTC.

This chain connects TRBV7-9 to TRBJ1-5, with 10 bases lining up with TRBD1. V dropped 6 bases and J dropped 7; count of bases not matched to a gene: 9. The CDR3 sequence is 15 residues long. Germline V gene sequence: CDR1 SEHNR, CDR2 FQNEAQ (reference sequence). The DNA of the CDR3 is TGTGCCAGCAGTCCCTGGACAGGGGGGGGGCAGCCCCAGCATTTT. This translates into CASSPWTGGGQPQHF.

The chain links TRBV29-1 to TRBJ2-1, with 16 positions matching TRBD2. Per germline, CDR1 SQVTM and CDR2 ANQGSEA. The trim removed 7 bases at V and 7 bases at J, leaving 7 bases unmatched. There are 15 residues in the CDR3. In DNA form, the CDR3 reads TGCAGCGCACAGGGACTAGCGGGAGGGTGGAATGAGCAGTTCTTC. It codes for CSAQGLAGGWNEQFF.

This clone was seen a handful of times. The J gene is TRBJ2-1, the V gene TRBV6-5; 8 nucleotides match TRBD1. The CDR3 runs 14 residues. The trim removed 7 bases at V and 4 bases at J, leaving 6 bases unmatched. The germline CDR1 and CDR2 sequences are MNHEY and SVGAGI. CDR3 region: CASKRTGLYNEQFF. CDR3 DNA: TGTGCCAGCAAGCGGACAGGGTTATACAATGAGCAGTTCTTC.

The chain recombines TRBV7-8 with TRBJ2-7, with 7 positions matching TRBD2. J lost 12 bases, V lost 5 bases, and 10 bases had no gene match. Per germline, CDR1 SGHVS and CDR2 FQNEAQ. The CDR3 covers 12 residues. CDR3 DNA sequence: TGTGCCAGCAGCCTCAGGACGGGAGGATGGTACTTC. Translated: CASSLRTGGWYF.

The V gene is TRBV9, the J gene TRBJ2-2, with a possible D match to TRBD1 (6 bases). CDR1 SGDLS and CDR2 YYNGEE come from the germline V gene. V shed 3 bases and J shed 0 bases, with 12 bases lying between them. This CDR3 comprises 16 residues. The CDR3 loop is CASSDDRQTNTGELFF. CDR3 sequence (DNA): TGTGCCAGCAGCGACGACAGGCAAACGAACACCGGGGAGCTGTTTTTT.

This sequence joins TRBV28 and TRBJ1-1; TRBD1 is a possible D gene (5 bases). The ends were cut back, 6 bases at V and 5 bases at J, with 25 bases in the middle. Germline CDR1 reads MDHEN; CDR2 reads SYDVKM. The CDR3 sequence is 17 residues long. In DNA, the CDR3 is TGTGCCAGCAGCAAGACGGGGGTCCGGGTTTCAGTTACTGAAGCTTTCTTT. Its translation is CASSKTGVRVSVTEAFF.